Below, 32 T cell receptor beta chains from the same sample are listed, as sequenced in a study of blood T cell repertoires in COVID-19. Some clones are missing from TCRdb's copy, which holds only in-frame ones; the method was immunoSEQ multiplex PCR. The data hold under 200,000 clones, with around nine tenths observed a single time. The specimen sequenced was peripheral blood. These receptor sequences come from a man aged 70-80 years with active or convalescent COVID-19.

This clone has just one count. The gene calls are TRBV24-1 and TRBJ2-7, with 7 bases aligning to TRBD1. The germline V gene has CDR1 KGHDR and CDR2 SFDVKD. Trimming cost V 7 bases and J 0 bases; bases outside gene matches: 5. The CDR3 consists of 14 residues. The DNA of the CDR3 is TGTGCCACCAGCAAGACAGGGAACTCCTACGAGCAGTACTTC. Protein: CATSKTGNSYEQYF.

As concerns this clone: In the same sample, other DNA sequences code for this CDR3. The chain couples TRBV19 to TRBJ1-5; D gene ambiguous. The CDR3 has 12 amino acids. Trimming removed 1 base at V and 7 bases at J, with 5 bases between. Germline assignment: CDR1 LNHDA and CDR2 SQIVND (reference sequence). CDR3 bases: TGTGCCAGTAGTATAGGCGGCCAGCCCCAGCATTTT. Its protein is CASSIGGQPQHF.

This clone was observed a handful of times. The rearrangement links TRBV18 to TRBJ2-1, with TRBD1 matching over 7 bases. The germline V gene has CDR1 KGHSH and CDR2 LQKENI. J lost 7 bases, V lost 4 bases, and 10 bases had no gene match. There are 15 residues in the CDR3. This chain's CDR3 is CASSQPGQVGNEQFF. The CDR3, as DNA: TGTGCCAGCTCACAGCCCGGACAGGTCGGAAATGAGCAGTTCTTC.

The V gene is TRBV6-6, the J gene TRBJ1-5; no firm D call. Germline values: CDR1 MNHNY, CDR2 SVGAGI (reference sequence). The CDR3 is 14 amino acids. The ends were cut back, 2 bases at V and 6 bases at J, with 11 bases in the middle. CDR3 nucleotide sequence: TGTGCCAGCAGTTACCCTAACGGTGGTCAGCCCCAGCATTTT. Translated, it gives CASSYPNGGQPQHF.

V is TRBV5-6 and J is TRBJ1-6, with 10 bases identical to TRBD1. CDR1 and CDR2 from the germline V gene are SGHDT and YYEEEE. Unmatched junction bases numbered 2, after V lost 0 bases and J lost 8 bases. The CDR3 runs to 15 residues. The CDR3 here is CASSLVGTGDSPLHF. In DNA, the CDR3 is TGTGCCAGCAGCTTGGTCGGGACAGGGGATTCACCCCTCCACTTT.

This rearrangement joins TRBV7-9 to TRBJ1-1; 7 positions match TRBD1. V lost 5 bases, J lost 0 bases, and 12 bases stayed unmatched. Germline assignment: CDR1 SEHNR and CDR2 FQNEAQ (reference sequence). The CDR3 is 17 amino acids. This CDR3 reads CASSPDRVKLMNTEAFF. CDR3 coding DNA: TGTGCCAGCAGCCCTGACAGGGTAAAACTTATGAACACTGAAGCTTTCTTT.

The V gene is TRBV19, the J gene TRBJ2-3; weak D call: TRBD1 (6 bases). V was cut by 6 bases and J by 2 bases, with 12 bases left in between. Germline V lookup: CDR1 LNHDA, CDR2 SQIVND (reference sequence). The CDR3 spans 14 residues. CDR3 amino acids: CASSLGAPTDTQYF. DNA of the CDR3: TGTGCCAGTAGCTTGGGGGCTCCCACAGATACGCAGTATTTT.

V is TRBV6-5 and J is TRBJ1-4, with D perhaps matching TRBD1 (5 bases). The V gene lost 7 bases and the J gene lost 4 bases, with 13 bases spanning the gap. The length of the CDR3 is 14 residues. Germline V CDR1 and CDR2: MNHEY, SVGAGI. CDR3: CASMGGAFNEKLFF. The DNA of the CDR3 is TGTGCCAGCATGGGAGGGGCTTTTAATGAAAAACTGTTTTTT.

The rearrangement joins TRBV7-9 to TRBJ1-1; unclear D gene. The CDR3 contains 13 residues. Trimming pared 3 bases from V and 2 bases from J, leaving 7 bases between. The germline V gene encodes CDR1 SEHNR and CDR2 FQNEAQ (reference sequence). The CDR3 bases are TGTGCCAGCAGCTTCGGAGAAAACACTGAAGCTTTCTTT. Translated, it gives CASSFGENTEAFF.

The chain employs TRBV10-1 and TRBJ2-3; D is unclear. The CDR3 covers 14 residues. CDR1 and CDR2 (germline): WNHNN, SYGVQD (reference sequence). V was pared by 6 bases and J by 1 base, with 11 bases between. The CDR3 DNA reads TGCGCCAGCAGCACCATGGCCGGCACAGATACGCAGTATTTT. This sequence encodes CASSTMAGTDTQYF.

The chain employs TRBV6-5 and TRBJ2-1; 10 nucleotides align to TRBD2. V trimming: 2 bases; J trimming: 8 bases; junction bases outside the gene matches: 6. Germline values: CDR1 MNHEY, CDR2 SVGAGI. The CDR3 has 15 residues. The DNA of the CDR3 is TGTGCCAGCAGTTACGCAGCGGGGGGGCCGGATGAGCAGTTCTTC. Translation gives CASSYAAGGPDEQFF.

The CDR3 here is CASSDRGGPTNEKLFF. The CDR3 DNA sequence: TGTGCCAGTAGTGACAGGGGCGGCCCAACTAATGAAAAACTGTTTTTT. The rearrangement links TRBV19 to TRBJ1-4, with TRBD1 identical over 8 bases. In germline, CDR1 is LNHDA, CDR2 SQIVND (reference sequence). V dropped 5 bases and J dropped 0; count of bases not matched to a gene: 5. The CDR3 length is 16 residues.

This clone was observed a single time. The gene calls are TRBV11-2 and TRBJ1-3; tentative D call: TRBD1 (5 bases). CDR1 SGHAT and CDR2 FQNNGV come from the germline V gene. Trimming left V 6 bases short and J 3 bases short, with 18 bases between. CDR3 length: 16 residues. The DNA of the CDR3 is TGTGCCAGCAGGGAGGGCGTGGGGGTCTTTGGAAACACCATATATTTT. Protein sequence: CASREGVGVFGNTIYF.

This rearrangement joins TRBV6-2 or TRBV6-3 to TRBJ1-4; weak D call: TRBD1 (6 bases). V lost 4 bases and J 4 bases, leaving 10 bases between the germline ends. Germline lookup yields CDR1 MNHEY and CDR2 SVGEGT. This CDR3 comprises 14 residues. The chain's CDR3 is CASSFRQVNEKLFF. The CDR3 DNA follows: TGTGCCAGCAGTTTTCGACAGGTTAATGAAAAACTGTTTTTT.

The chain has TRBV19 and TRBJ2-5; 8 nucleotides align to TRBD1. CDR3 length: 14 residues. Germline CDR1 LNHDA, CDR2 SQIVND (reference sequence). Trimming removed 7 bases from V and 2 bases from J; junction bases left unmatched: 6. CDR3 region: CASMRTGPQETQYF. The DNA of the CDR3 is TGTGCCAGTATGAGGACAGGGCCTCAAGAGACCCAGTACTTC.

The chain carries TRBV7-9 and TRBJ1-2; D ambiguous. The V gene's germline CDR1 is SEHNR and CDR2 FQNEAQ (reference sequence). The ends were cut back, 4 bases at V and 6 bases at J, with 15 bases in the middle. This CDR3 is 14 amino acids long. The chain's CDR3 is CASSYSGAGNGYTF. Written as DNA, the CDR3 is TGTGCCAGCAGCTATTCGGGAGCCGGGAATGGCTACACCTTC.

The chain recombines TRBV10-3 with TRBJ2-1, with TRBD2 matching over 7 bases. CDR3 length: 16 amino acids. The germline V gene has CDR1 ENHRY and CDR2 SYGVKD. The V gene end was trimmed by 2 bases and the J gene end by 7 bases; junction bases not matched to a gene: 11. CDR3 sequence (DNA): TGTGCCATCAGTGAGAGGAACCCAGGGAGGGGTAATGAGCAGTTCTTC. Translating it yields CAISERNPGRGNEQFF.

The chain employs TRBV3-1 (or the pseudogene TRBV3-2) and TRBJ2-3; 10 bases are shared with TRBD2. Losses at the gene ends were 1 base for V and 5 bases for J; bases not matched to a gene: 6. Germline-derived CDR1 and CDR2 are LGHDT and YNNKEL (reference sequence). This CDR3 region has 16 residues. CDR3 region: CASSQGASGRLDTQYF. CDR3 sequence (DNA): TGTGCCAGCAGCCAAGGGGCTAGCGGGAGATTAGATACGCAGTATTTT.

The chain recombines TRBV5-4 with TRBJ1-2, with TRBD1 matching over 10 bases. Unmatched junction bases numbered 6, after V lost 2 bases and J lost 8 bases. Germline lookup yields CDR1 SGHNT and CDR2 YYREEE (reference sequence). CDR3 size: 14 residues. In nucleotides, the CDR3 is TGTGCCAGCAGCTTCGACAGGGGGCGAGGGGGCTACACCTTC. Translating gives CASSFDRGRGGYTF.

V gene TRBV5-5 combines with J gene TRBJ1-2; D is possibly TRBD1 (5 bases). V lost 0 bases to trimming and J lost 0 bases, with 12 bases between them. CDR1 is SGHKS and CDR2 is YYEKEE in the germline V gene (reference sequence). The CDR3 runs to 16 residues. CDR3 region: CASSLATGPANYGYTF. As DNA, the CDR3 is TGTGCCAGCAGCTTGGCTACAGGACCAGCTAACTATGGCTACACCTTC. Looking up the rest from reference TRBV5-5 and TRBJ1-2 gives the full variable domain: DAGVTQSPTHLIKTRGQQVTLRCSPISGHKSVSWYQQVLGQGPQFIFQYYEKEERGRGNFPDRFSARQFPNYSSELNVNALLLGDSALYLCASSLATGPANYGYTFGSGTRLTVV.

The chain uses TRBV7-2 and TRBJ2-2, with 7 bases fitting TRBD2. V lost 4 bases and J lost 6; bases outside the gene matches: 8. The CDR3 loop spans 15 amino acids. Germline V gene data show CDR1 as SGHTA and CDR2 as FQGNSA. CDR3 region: CASSSGAGLSGELFF. The CDR3, as DNA: TGTGCCAGCAGCTCTGGAGCGGGGTTGTCCGGGGAGCTGTTTTTT.

The chain joins TRBV6-1 to TRBJ1-1; D call uncertain. In germline, CDR1 is MNHNS, CDR2 SASEGT. Trimming pared 2 bases from V and 3 bases from J, leaving 10 bases between. This CDR3 has 14 residues. CDR3 residues: CASSEWMADTEAFF. DNA of the CDR3: TGTGCCAGCAGTGAATGGATGGCGGACACTGAAGCTTTCTTT.

V gene TRBV28 combines with J gene TRBJ2-7; the match to TRBD2 covers 8 bases. The CDR3 spans 14 residues. V dropped 2 bases and J dropped 5; count of bases not matched to a gene: 5. CDR1 is MDHEN and CDR2 is SYDVKM in the germline V gene. The CDR3 DNA follows: TGTGCCAGCAGTTTACACTCGGGAGGGGACGAGCAGTACTTC. The encoded protein is CASSLHSGGDEQYF.

The chain joins TRBV10-2 to TRBJ1-2, with 12 bases that match TRBD1. The germline V gene has CDR1 WSHSY and CDR2 SAAADI. V shed 6 bases and J 4 bases; nucleotides not matched to a gene: 3. This CDR3 region has 14 residues. The CDR3 DNA reads as TGCGCCAGCAGGGGGACAGGGGGCAGCTATGGCTACACCTTC. The encoded protein is CASRGTGGSYGYTF.

The gene calls are TRBV27 and TRBJ1-2; TRBD1 agrees at 7 bases. V trimming: 3 bases; J trimming: 0 bases; junction bases outside the gene matches: 1. Germline V gene sequence: CDR1 MNHEY, CDR2 SMNVEV (reference sequence). This CDR3 has 14 amino acids. This CDR3 reads CASSFGTANYGYTF. CDR3 nucleotide sequence: TGTGCCAGCAGTTTCGGGACAGCTAACTATGGCTACACCTTC.

This clone has more than one count but fewer than ten. The genes are TRBV9 and TRBJ1-1, with TRBD1 matching over 8 bases. Germline CDR1 and CDR2: SGDLS and YYNGEE. V lost 0 bases to trimming and J lost 1 base; unmatched junction nucleotides: 11. The CDR3 loop spans 18 amino acids. DNA for the CDR3: TGTGCCAGCAGCGTAGAGGCCAGGGGGCTCTTTGGGAACACTGAAGCTTTCTTT. As protein: CASSVEARGLFGNTEAFF.

This rearrangement joins TRBV9 to TRBJ1-1, with 8 bases identical to TRBD1. After removal of 3 bases from V and 2 bases from J, the junction contained 12 bases not matched to a gene. The germline CDR1 and CDR2 sequences are SGDLS and YYNGEE. The CDR3 sequence is 17 residues long. The CDR3 nucleotides read TGTGCCAGCAGCGCCGGACAGGGAGGAAAATTTAACACTGAAGCTTTCTTT. Translated: CASSAGQGGKFNTEAFF.

The V gene is TRBV27, the J gene TRBJ1-2, with a possible D match to TRBD1 (6 bases). Trimming stripped 3 bases from V and 8 bases from J, with 19 bases between. Germline-derived CDR1 and CDR2 are MNHEY and SMNVEV (reference sequence). CDR3 size: 15 residues. The CDR3, as DNA: TGTGCCAGCAGTTTTTGGCCTTTGACGGGGGGCGGCTACACCTTC. Amino acid sequence: CASSFWPLTGGGYTF.

The J gene is TRBJ1-1, the V gene TRBV18, with 7 bases matching TRBD1. CDR3 length: 15 amino acids. Germline V gene sequence: CDR1 KGHSH, CDR2 LQKENI. V was clipped by 3 bases and J by 1 base; unmatched bases: 5. The CDR3 DNA is TGTGCCAGCTCACCGGAATCAGGGGGGAACACTGAAGCTTTCTTT. It specifies CASSPESGGNTEAFF.

V usage is TRBV7-2 and J usage is TRBJ2-7, with D perhaps TRBD2 (6 bases). Germline loops: CDR1 SGHTA, CDR2 FQGNSA. Trimming left V 5 bases short and J 1 base short, with 15 bases between. This CDR3 has 15 residues. The CDR3 bases are TGTGCCAGCAGCATGGGAGGCGGACCTTCCTACGAGCAGTACTTC. Translating it yields CASSMGGGPSYEQYF.

The chain employs TRBV30 and TRBJ1-1; D is uncertain. V dropped 3 bases and J dropped 5 bases, with 16 bases sitting between them. Per the germline V gene, CDR1 is GTSNPN and CDR2 is SVGIG (reference sequence). CDR3 size: 14 residues. The CDR3 nucleotides are TGTGCCTGGAGCCGGAGACTATTAAGGACTGAAGCTTTCTTT. This codes for CAWSRRLLRTEAFF.

The chain has TRBV4-1 and TRBJ2-1, with TRBD2 identical over 11 bases. The CDR3 spans 16 residues. After removal of 4 bases from V and 0 bases from J, the junction contained 2 bases not matched to a gene. The germline V gene has CDR1 MGHRA and CDR2 YSYEKL. Here the CDR3 DNA reads TGCGCCAGCAGCCTGGGACTAGCGGTCTCCTACAATGAGCAGTTCTTC. The encoded protein is CASSLGLAVSYNEQFF.